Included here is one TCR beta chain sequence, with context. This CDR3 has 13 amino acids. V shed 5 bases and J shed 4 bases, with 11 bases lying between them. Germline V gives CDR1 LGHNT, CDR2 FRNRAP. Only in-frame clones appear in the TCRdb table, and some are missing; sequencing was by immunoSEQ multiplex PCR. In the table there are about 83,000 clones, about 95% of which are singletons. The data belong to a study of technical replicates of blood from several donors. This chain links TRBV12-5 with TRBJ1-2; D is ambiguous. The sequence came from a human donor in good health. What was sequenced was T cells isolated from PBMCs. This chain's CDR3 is CASGIPLLYGYTF. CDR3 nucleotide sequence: TGTGCTAGTGGTATCCCCCTCCTCTATGGCTACACCTTC.